The next 13 T cell receptor beta chains were all read from a single sample in a study of control samples from healthy donors and cancer patients. Some clones are missing from TCRdb's copy, which holds only in-frame ones; the method was immunoSEQ multiplex PCR. Here the sample spans 75,000 to 90,000 clones, roughly 86% being singletons. The sequenced sample was blood. The receptors were sampled from a man aged 30 to 39 in good health.

The chain carries TRBV3-1 (or the pseudogene TRBV3-2) and TRBJ2-5; 11 bases are shared with TRBD1. J gave up 4 bases and V 4 bases, and 5 bases lay outside the gene matches. This CDR3 contains 15 residues. Per germline, CDR1 LGHDT and CDR2 YNNKEL (reference sequence). CDR3 protein: CASSPDRGRVETQYF. As DNA, the CDR3 is TGTGCCAGCAGCCCGGACAGGGGGCGCGTAGAGACCCAGTACTTC.

This chain links TRBV14 with TRBJ2-5, with D tentatively TRBD2 (6 bases). V was cut by 6 bases and J by 1 base, with 9 bases left in between. Germline values: CDR1 SGHDN, CDR2 FVKESK. The CDR3 extends over 13 amino acids. CDR3 in amino acids: CASRELAQETQYF. The CDR3 region has the DNA TGTGCCAGCAGAGAACTAGCCCAAGAGACCCAGTACTTC. The whole variable domain, remainder taken from reference TRBV14 and TRBJ2-5, is EAGVTQFPSHSVIEKGQTVTLRCDPISGHDNLYWYRRVMGKEIKFLLHFVKESKQDESGMPNNRFLAERTGGTYSTLKVQPAELEDSGVYFCASRELAQETQYFGPGTRLLVL.

Turning to this clone: Within the sample, other DNA sequences also encode this same CDR3. The V call is TRBV5-1, the J call TRBJ2-3; 8 bases align to TRBD2. CDR3 size: 15 residues. J gave up 2 bases and V 0 bases, and 2 bases lay outside the gene matches. Germline V gene sequence: CDR1 SGHRS, CDR2 YFSETQ. The CDR3 bases are TGCGCCAGCAGCTTGGGACTAGCGACCACAGATACGCAGTATTTT. Translating it yields CASSLGLATTDTQYF.

This chain uses TRBV28 with TRBJ2-1; D not resolved. CDR1 MDHEN and CDR2 SYDVKM come from the germline V gene. The CDR3 is made up of 15 amino acids. V shed 4 bases and J shed 0 bases, with 10 bases lying between them. The CDR3 DNA reads as TGTGCCAGCAGTTCCCTCCCGGACTCCTACAATGAGCAGTTCTTC. Its translation is CASSSLPDSYNEQFF.

The chain joins TRBV24-1 to TRBJ1-1, with 10 bases lining up with TRBD1. Germline-derived CDR1 and CDR2 are KGHDR and SFDVKD. Trimming removed 2 bases from V and 0 bases from J; junction bases left unmatched: 2. The CDR3 contains 16 residues. This CDR3 is CATSDSTGGMNTEAFF. Here the CDR3 DNA reads TGTGCCACCAGTGATTCGACAGGGGGCATGAACACTGAAGCTTTCTTT.

The chain carries TRBV7-8 and TRBJ1-4; D not certain. CDR3 length: 14 amino acids. Germline CDR1 SGHVS, CDR2 FQNEAQ. V lost 7 bases to trimming and J lost 5 bases, with 14 bases between them. For the CDR3, the DNA is TGTGCCAGCACCCTGGACGGAACCAATGAAAAACTGTTTTTT. This sequence encodes CASTLDGTNEKLFF.

Comments on this clone: Given a much more abundant clone one base away, this may be a read error. The chain links TRBV7-3 to TRBJ1-2; maybe TRBD1 (6 bases). V lost 5 bases, J lost 2 bases, and 9 bases lay in between. Germline V gene data show CDR1 as SGHTA and CDR2 as FQGTGA. The CDR3 extends over 13 amino acids. The CDR3 sequence is CASSPDRNYGYTF. CDR3 in DNA: TGTGCCAGCAGCCCGGACAGAAACTATGGCTACACCTTC.

DNA of the CDR3: TGCGCCAGCAGCTTGGATACGAGAAACTATGGCTACACCTTC. Residues: CASSLDTRNYGYTF. The rearrangement uses TRBV5-1 and TRBJ1-2; no clear D gene. The V gene's germline CDR1 is SGHRS and CDR2 YFSETQ. V was clipped by 0 bases and J by 2 bases, with 8 bases between them. The CDR3 consists of 14 residues.

This sequence joins TRBV6-1 and TRBJ2-7; D possibly corresponds to TRBD1 (5 bases). CDR3 length: 13 amino acids. Trimming stripped 2 bases from V and 4 bases from J, with 9 bases between. Per germline, CDR1 MNHNS and CDR2 SASEGT. The CDR3 region is CASSEFDSYEQYV. In DNA, the CDR3 is TGTGCCAGCAGTGAATTTGACAGTTACGAGCAGTACGTC.

The V call is TRBV29-1, the J call TRBJ2-1; 14 nucleotides align to TRBD2. After removal of 7 bases from V and 7 bases from J, the junction contained 6 bases not matched to a gene. The CDR3 length is 14 residues. Germline assignment: CDR1 SQVTM and CDR2 ANQGSEA. The CDR3 protein is CSARTSGGHNEQFF. CDR3 bases: TGCAGCGCCCGGACTAGCGGGGGGCATAATGAGCAGTTCTTC.

The chain has TRBV5-1 and TRBJ1-5; no reliable D call. CDR1 is SGHRS and CDR2 is YFSETQ in the germline V gene. The CDR3 has 13 amino acids. Trimming pared 3 bases from V and 3 bases from J, leaving 7 bases between. In nucleotides, the CDR3 is TGCGCCAGCAGCTATGACCCCAATCAGCCCCAGCATTTT. It specifies CASSYDPNQPQHF. Drawing the rest from reference TRBV5-1 and TRBJ1-5, the complete variable domain is KAGVTQTPRYLIKTRGQQVTLSCSPISGHRSVSWYQQTPGQGLQFLFEYFSETQRNKGNFPGRFSGRQFSNSRSEMNVSTLELGDSALYLCASSYDPNQPQHFGDGTRLSIL.

The chain is built from TRBV6-2 or TRBV6-3 and TRBJ2-3; D gene unclear. The V end lost 5 bases, the J end lost 6 bases, and 12 bases lay between the germline ends. The CDR3 totals 13 residues. The V gene's germline CDR1 is MNHEY and CDR2 SVGEGT. The CDR3 is CASSNGPRDTQYF. CDR3 bases: TGTGCCAGCAGTAACGGGCCCCGCGATACGCAGTATTTT.

This rearrangement joins TRBV30 to TRBJ2-5, with 9 bases lining up with TRBD2. This CDR3 contains 12 residues. After removal of 3 bases from V and 5 bases from J, the junction contained 1 base not matched to a gene. CDR1 GTSNPN and CDR2 SVGIG come from the germline V gene (reference sequence). CDR3 sequence reads: CAWRGLAETQYF. For the CDR3, the DNA is TGTGCCTGGAGAGGACTAGCGGAGACCCAGTACTTC.